These T cell receptor beta chains were read from a single sample in a study of blood T cell repertoires in COVID-19. The protocol was immunoSEQ multiplex PCR, while the TCRdb copy is restricted to in-frame clones and leaves out a portion. The sample has about 59,000 clones, 90% to 95% seen once; the top ten hold over 7.5%. Sequencing used peripheral blood. Receptor source: a human donor in a cohort sampled during active COVID-19. Each CDR3 is given without its conserved first and last residue.

V	J	CDR3
TRBV5-1	TRBJ1-1	ASSLAQGLNTEAF
TRBV5-1	TRBJ2-6	ASSPTTGGSGANVLT
TRBV5-1	TRBJ1-3	ASSSRTGAGNTIY
TRBV6-5	TRBJ1-2	ASSYSYRSDQGGYT
TRBV5-1	TRBJ2-7	ASSWRTSGSSYEQY
TRBV18	TRBJ2-1	AARAGGNEQF
TRBV19	TRBJ2-1	ASDRGGGNEQF
TRBV30	TRBJ1-2	AWSTEPNYGYT
TRBV4-1	TRBJ1-2	ASSPDSFYGYT
TRBV6-9	TRBJ1-3	ASPIRDRAPGNTIY
TRBV7-9	TRBJ2-5	ASSSPLAGVTETQY
TRBV5-8	TRBJ2-3	ASSLGSGQKSTDTQY
TRBV5-4	TRBJ2-5	ASSFGNQETQY
TRBV4-1	TRBJ2-7	ASSPTGQGNEQY
TRBV6-5	TRBJ2-3	AGGTSGLTDTQY
TRBV27	TRBJ2-7	ASSHTRGQISYEQY
TRBV9	TRBJ2-2	ASSAAGGPGELF
TRBV9	TRBJ2-1	ASSVAGSGLAGANEQF
TRBV10-1	TRBJ2-5	ASSERGAKETQY
TRBV19	TRBJ1-3	ASSIRRDNGNTIY
TRBV5-1	TRBJ1-5	ASSQGQGANQPQH
TRBV5-1	TRBJ2-3	ASSLVVAGGSDTQY
TRBV5-4	TRBJ2-1	ASSRQGNEQF
TRBV6-1	TRBJ1-5	ASSEGGQLSWTSLQPQH
TRBV5-4	TRBJ1-4	ASSTGQDNEKLF
TRBV6-5	TRBJ1-6	ASAGQGGNSPLH
TRBV18	TRBJ1-6	ASSSQGKDSPLH
TRBV10-3	TRBJ2-1	AIGTSGGWNEQF
TRBV18	TRBJ2-7	ASSPPGSAYEQY
TRBV5-4	TRBJ2-6	ASSSGQALSSGANVLT
TRBV19	TRBJ1-3	ASTSVTERNTIY
TRBV5-4	TRBJ1-2	ASSLPAGDGYT
TRBV11-2	TRBJ2-3	ASSSGVLADTDTQY
TRBV4-3	TRBJ1-2	ASSQLASRAAVYT
TRBV11-2	TRBJ2-3	ASSRSGTSTDTQY
TRBV5-4	TRBJ2-5	ASSPRASGQETQY
TRBV11-2	TRBJ2-1	ASSLEGLVTNEQF
TRBV11-3	TRBJ2-1	ASSYGGRLAGVNDEQF
TRBV2	TRBJ1-5	ASSQRTAANQPQH
TRBV9	TRBJ2-3	ASSVVASGDTQY
TRBV18	TRBJ2-3	ASSPSGGPWADTQY
TRBV7-8	TRBJ2-7	ASSSSGYYEQY
TRBV9	TRBJ1-1	ASSARTGSTEAF
TRBV7-2	TRBJ2-1	ASARGTSGEYAQF
TRBV5-1	TRBJ2-5	ASSLASGGAEETQY
TRBV6-6	TRBJ1-1	ASSYPLAGENTEAF
TRBV19	TRBJ1-1	ASRKQGAGTEAF
TRBV18	TRBJ1-2	ASSPRTGSANYGYT
TRBV9	TRBJ2-7	ASSGGLAGPYEQY
TRBV18	TRBJ2-2	ASSRSSPERVTTNTGELF
TRBV5-1	TRBJ2-7	ASSLGGGVGDEQY
TRBV3-1/TRBV3-2	TRBJ2-3	ASSPGLAGSTDTQY
TRBV28	TRBJ2-3	ASSLHGTRTDTQY
TRBV6-2/TRBV6-3	TRBJ2-7	ASSGASGLHEQY
TRBV3-1/TRBV3-2	TRBJ2-7	ASSQAPPRQALAGGYEQY
TRBV11-2	TRBJ2-7	ASSFSWAGGRHEQY
TRBV6-6	TRBJ2-7	ASSYVDEQY